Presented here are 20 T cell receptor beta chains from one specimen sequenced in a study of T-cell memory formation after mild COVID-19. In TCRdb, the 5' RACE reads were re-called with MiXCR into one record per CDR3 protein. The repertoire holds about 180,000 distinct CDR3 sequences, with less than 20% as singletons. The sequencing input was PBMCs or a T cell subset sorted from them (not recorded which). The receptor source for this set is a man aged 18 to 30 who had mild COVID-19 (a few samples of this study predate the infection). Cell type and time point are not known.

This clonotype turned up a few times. The CDR3 sequence: CASSRPGQGTDTQYF. Written as DNA, the CDR3 is TGCGCCAGCAGTCGACCGGGACAGGGGACAGATACGCAGTATTTT. The chain employs TRBV23-1 and TRBJ2-3; 10 positions match TRBD1. TRBV23-1 is classed as an ORF, of uncertain function. The CDR3 has 15 amino acids. After removal of 4 bases from V and 3 bases from J, the junction contained 4 bases not matched to a gene.

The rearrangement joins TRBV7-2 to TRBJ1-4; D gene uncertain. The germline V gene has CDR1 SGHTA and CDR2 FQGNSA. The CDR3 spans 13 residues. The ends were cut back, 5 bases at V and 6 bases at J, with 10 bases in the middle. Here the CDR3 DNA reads TGTGCCAGCAGCGTAAACGGGGATGAAAAACTGTTTTTT. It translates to CASSVNGDEKLFF.

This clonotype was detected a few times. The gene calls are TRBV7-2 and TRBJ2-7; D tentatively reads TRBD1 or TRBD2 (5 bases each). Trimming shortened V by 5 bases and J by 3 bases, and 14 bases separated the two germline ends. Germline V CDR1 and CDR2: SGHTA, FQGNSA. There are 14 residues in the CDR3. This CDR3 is CASSPGPGNYEQYF. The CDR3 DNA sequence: TGTGCCAGCAGCCCGGGACCAGGTAACTACGAGCAGTACTTC.

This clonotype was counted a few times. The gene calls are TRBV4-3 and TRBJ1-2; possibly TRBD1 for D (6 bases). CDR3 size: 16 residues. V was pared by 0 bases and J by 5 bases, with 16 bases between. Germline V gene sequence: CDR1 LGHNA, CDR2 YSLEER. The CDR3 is CASSQDKQGTFYGYTF. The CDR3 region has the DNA TGCGCCAGCAGCCAAGATAAACAGGGCACGTTTTATGGCTACACCTTC.

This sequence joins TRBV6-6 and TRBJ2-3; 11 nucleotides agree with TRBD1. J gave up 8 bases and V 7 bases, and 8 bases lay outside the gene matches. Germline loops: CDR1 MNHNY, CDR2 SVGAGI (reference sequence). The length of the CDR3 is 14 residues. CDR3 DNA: TGTGCCAGCACCAGGACAGGGGGCGGAGGTACGCAGTATTTT. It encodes CASTRTGGGGTQYF.

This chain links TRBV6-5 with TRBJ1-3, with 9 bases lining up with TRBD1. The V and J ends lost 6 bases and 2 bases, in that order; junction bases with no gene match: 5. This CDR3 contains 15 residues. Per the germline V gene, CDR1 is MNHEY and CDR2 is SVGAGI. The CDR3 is CASRSQGATGNTIYF. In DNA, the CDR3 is TGTGCCAGCAGGTCACAGGGGGCAACTGGAAACACCATATATTTT.

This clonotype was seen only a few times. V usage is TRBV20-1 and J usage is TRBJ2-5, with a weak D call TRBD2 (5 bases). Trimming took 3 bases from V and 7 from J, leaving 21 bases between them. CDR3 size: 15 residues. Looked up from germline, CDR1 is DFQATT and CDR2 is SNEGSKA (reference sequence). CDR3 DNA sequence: TGCAGTGCTAGCGTAGGACGGCCGATAGCGTTGACCCAGTACTTC. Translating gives CSASVGRPIALTQYF.

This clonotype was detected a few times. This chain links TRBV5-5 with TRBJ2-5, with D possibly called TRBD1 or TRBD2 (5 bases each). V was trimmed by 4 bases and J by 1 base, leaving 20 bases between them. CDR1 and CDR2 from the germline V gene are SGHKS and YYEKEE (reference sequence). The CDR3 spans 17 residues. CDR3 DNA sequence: TGTGCCAGCAGCCCTGGCTTCCCCGGGACGTTCCAAGAGACCCAGTACTTC. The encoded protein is CASSPGFPGTFQETQYF. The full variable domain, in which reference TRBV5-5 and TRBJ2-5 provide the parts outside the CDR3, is DAGVTQSPTHLIKTRGQQVTLRCSPISGHKSVSWYQQVLGQGPQFIFQYYEKEERGRGNFPDRFSARQFPNYSSELNVNALLLGDSALYLCASSPGFPGTFQETQYFGPGTRLLVL.

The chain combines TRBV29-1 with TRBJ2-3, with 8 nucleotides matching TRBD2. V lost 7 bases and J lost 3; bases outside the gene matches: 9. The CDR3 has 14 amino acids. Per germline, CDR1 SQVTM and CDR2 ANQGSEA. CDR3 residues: CSAVAGSVTDTQYF. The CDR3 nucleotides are TGCAGCGCGGTAGCGGGGTCGGTTACAGATACGCAGTATTTT.

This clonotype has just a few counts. This CDR3 is CASSLGGTCEAFF. In DNA, the CDR3 is TGTGCCAGCAGCTTGGGTGGGACATGTGAAGCTTTCTTT. The rearrangement links TRBV5-4 to TRBJ1-1, with D tentatively TRBD1 (6 bases). The CDR3 contains 13 residues. Germline V lookup: CDR1 SGHNT, CDR2 YYREEE (reference sequence). V lost 0 bases and J 7 bases, leaving 10 bases between the germline ends. Drawing the rest from reference TRBV5-4 and TRBJ1-1, the complete variable domain is ETGVTQSPTHLIKTRGQQVTLRCSSQSGHNTVSWYQQALGQGPQFIFQYYREEENGRGNFPPRFSGLQFPNYSSELNVNALELDDSALYLCASSLGGTCEAFFGQGTRLTVV.

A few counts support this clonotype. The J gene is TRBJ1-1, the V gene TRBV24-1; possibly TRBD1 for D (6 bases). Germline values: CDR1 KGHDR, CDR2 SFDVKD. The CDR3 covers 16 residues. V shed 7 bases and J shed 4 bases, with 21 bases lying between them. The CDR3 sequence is CATRVRAPDRSTEAFF. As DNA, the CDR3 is TGTGCCACCAGGGTTCGCGCCCCCGACAGGTCCACTGAAGCTTTCTTT.

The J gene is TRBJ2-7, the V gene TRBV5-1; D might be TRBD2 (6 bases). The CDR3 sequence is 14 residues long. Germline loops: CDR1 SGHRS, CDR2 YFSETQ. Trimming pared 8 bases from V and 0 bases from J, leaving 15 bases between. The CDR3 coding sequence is TGCGCCAGTAGCCAGCAGGGAGGCTCCTACGAGCAGTACGTC. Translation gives CASSQQGGSYEQYV.

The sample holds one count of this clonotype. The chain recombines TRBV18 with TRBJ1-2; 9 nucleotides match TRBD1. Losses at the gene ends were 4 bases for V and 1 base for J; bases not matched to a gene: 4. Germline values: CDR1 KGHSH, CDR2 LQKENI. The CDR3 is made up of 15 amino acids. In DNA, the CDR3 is TGTGCCAGCTCACACTCGGGACAGGGTAACTATGGCTACACCTTC. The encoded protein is CASSHSGQGNYGYTF.

The CDR3 sequence: CASAQGGPYNEQFF. The CDR3 DNA is TGTGCCAGCGCCCAGGGGGGTCCCTACAATGAGCAGTTCTTC. This chain uses TRBV6-2 or TRBV6-3 with TRBJ2-1; TRBD1 is a possible D gene (7 bases). V dropped 8 bases and J dropped 2 bases, with 13 bases sitting between them. Germline CDR1 and CDR2: MNHEY and SVGEGT. This CDR3 comprises 14 residues.

The CDR3 sequence is CASSGHSADTGELFF. The CDR3 coding sequence is TGTGCCAGCAGCGGTCATAGCGCCGACACCGGGGAGCTGTTTTTT. The rearrangement joins TRBV5-4 to TRBJ2-2; D possibly corresponds to TRBD2 (5 bases). V lost 4 bases, J lost 3 bases, and 13 bases lay in between. The CDR3 has 15 residues. Looked up from germline, CDR1 is SGHNT and CDR2 is YYREEE (reference sequence).

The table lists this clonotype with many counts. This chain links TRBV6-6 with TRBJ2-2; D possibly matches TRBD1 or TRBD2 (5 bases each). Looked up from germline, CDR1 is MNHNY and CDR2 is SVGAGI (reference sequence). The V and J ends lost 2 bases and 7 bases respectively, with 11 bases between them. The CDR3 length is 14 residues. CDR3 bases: TGTGCCAGCAGTTACGGGGGTAGGAACGGGGAGCTGTTTTTT. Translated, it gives CASSYGGRNGELFF.

This chain's CDR3 is CSAVKRIRGGWNSPLHF. The DNA of the CDR3 is TGCAGTGCCGTGAAGAGGATCCGGGGGGGATGGAATTCACCCCTCCACTTT. This chain connects TRBV20-1 to TRBJ1-6; D possibly corresponds to TRBD1 (5 bases). The germline V gene encodes CDR1 DFQATT and CDR2 SNEGSKA (reference sequence). Trimming shortened V by 6 bases and J by 7 bases, and 25 bases separated the two germline ends. The CDR3 length is 17 residues.

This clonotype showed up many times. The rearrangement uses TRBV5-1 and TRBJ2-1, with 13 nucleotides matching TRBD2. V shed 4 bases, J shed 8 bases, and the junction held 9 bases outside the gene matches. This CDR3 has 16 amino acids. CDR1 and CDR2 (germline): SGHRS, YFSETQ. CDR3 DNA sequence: TGCGCCAGCAGCCGGCAAACTAGCGGGGGGGCAGATGAGCAGTTCTTC. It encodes CASSRQTSGGADEQFF.

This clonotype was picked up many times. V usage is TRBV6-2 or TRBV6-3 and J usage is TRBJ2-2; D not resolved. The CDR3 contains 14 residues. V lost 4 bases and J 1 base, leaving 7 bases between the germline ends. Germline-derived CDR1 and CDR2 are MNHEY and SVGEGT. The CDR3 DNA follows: TGTGCCAGCAGTTGGGTCGGGAACACCGGGGAGCTGTTTTTT. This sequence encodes CASSWVGNTGELFF.

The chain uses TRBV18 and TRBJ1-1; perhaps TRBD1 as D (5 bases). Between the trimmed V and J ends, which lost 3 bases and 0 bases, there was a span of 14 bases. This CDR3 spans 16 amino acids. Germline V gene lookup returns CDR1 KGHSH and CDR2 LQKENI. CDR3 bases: TGTGCCAGCTCACCCCAACCGGACACGATGAACACTGAAGCTTTCTTT. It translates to CASSPQPDTMNTEAFF.